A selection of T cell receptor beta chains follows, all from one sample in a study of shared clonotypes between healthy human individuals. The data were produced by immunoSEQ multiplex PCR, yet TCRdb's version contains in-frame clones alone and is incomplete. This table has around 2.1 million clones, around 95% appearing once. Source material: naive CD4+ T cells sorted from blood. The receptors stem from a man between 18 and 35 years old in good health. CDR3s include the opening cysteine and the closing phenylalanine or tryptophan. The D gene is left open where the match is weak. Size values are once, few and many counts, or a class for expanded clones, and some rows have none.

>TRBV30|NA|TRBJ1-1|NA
CAWSIRGEAFF
TGTGCCTGGAGTATTAGGGGTGAAGCCTTCTTT
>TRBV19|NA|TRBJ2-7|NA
CASTSGWSSEQYF
TGTGCCAGTACCTCCGGGTGGAGCTCCGAGCAGTACTTC
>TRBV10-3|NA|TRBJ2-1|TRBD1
CAISESGGQVRNEQFF
TGTGCCATCAGTGAGTCGGGGGGACAGGTACGTAATGAGCAGTTCTTC
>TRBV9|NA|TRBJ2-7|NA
CASSAGTGVSYEQYF
TGTGCCAGCAGCGCAGGGACGGGGGTCTCCTACGAGCAGTACTTC
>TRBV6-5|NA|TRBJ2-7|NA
CASSYSRGSREQYF
TGTGCCAGCAGTTACTCAAGGGGGAGTAGAGAGCAGTACTTC
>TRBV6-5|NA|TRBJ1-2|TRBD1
CASSYDRDYGYTF
TGTGCCAGCAGTTACGACAGGGACTATGGCTACACCTTC
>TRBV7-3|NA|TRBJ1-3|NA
CASSLNGPGNTIYF
TGTGCCAGCAGCTTAAATGGCCCTGGAAACACCATATATTTT
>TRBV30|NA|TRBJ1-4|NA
CAWSTGSYEKLFF
TGTGCCTGGAGTACAGGGTCTTACGAAAAACTGTTTTTT
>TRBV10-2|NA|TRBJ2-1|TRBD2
CASSRTSSSYNEQFF
TGCGCCAGCAGTAGGACTAGCTCCTCCTACAATGAGCAGTTCTTC
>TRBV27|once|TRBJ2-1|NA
CASSLVGRDSEQFF
TGTGCCAGCAGTTTAGTCGGGAGGGACAGCGAGCAGTTCTTC
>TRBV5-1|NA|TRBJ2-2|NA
CASSLSQSTGELFF
TGCGCCAGCAGCTTGTCCCAGAGCACCGGGGAGCTGTTTTTT
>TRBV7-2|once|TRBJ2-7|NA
CASSQVSLYEQYF
TGTGCCAGCAGCCAGGTGTCCCTCTACGAGCAGTACTTC
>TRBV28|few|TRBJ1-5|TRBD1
CASSLDRGLQPQHF
TGTGCCAGCAGTTTAGATAGGGGGCTGCAGCCCCAGCATTTT
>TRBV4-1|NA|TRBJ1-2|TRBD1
CASSQGGQSGYTF
TGCGCCAGCAGCCAAGGGGGACAGAGCGGCTACACCTTC
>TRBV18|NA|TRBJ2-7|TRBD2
CASSVLADAKGQYF
TGTGCCAGCTCAGTTCTAGCGGACGCTAAGGGGCAGTACTTC
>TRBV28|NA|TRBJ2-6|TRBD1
CASRAGTGLSGANVLTF
TGTGCCAGCAGGGCCGGGACAGGCCTCTCTGGGGCCAACGTCCTGACTTTC
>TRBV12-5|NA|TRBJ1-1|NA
CASGSHRPPMNTEAFF
TGTGCTAGTGGTTCCCACCGCCCGCCGATGAACACTGAAGCTTTCTTT
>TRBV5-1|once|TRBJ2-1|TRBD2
CASSSKGASGILYNEQFF
TGCGCCAGCAGCTCCAAGGGCGCTAGCGGGATTCTCTACAATGAGCAGTTCTTC
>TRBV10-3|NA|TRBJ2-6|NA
CAISDGGSGANVLTF
TGTGCCATCAGTGACGGGGGCTCTGGGGCCAACGTCCTGACTTTC
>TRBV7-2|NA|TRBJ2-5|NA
CASTPGGYYQETQYF
TGTGCCAGCACCCCTGGCGGGTATTACCAAGAGACCCAGTACTTC
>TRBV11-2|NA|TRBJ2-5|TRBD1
CASSFGQGYQETQYF
TGTGCCAGCAGCTTCGGACAGGGATACCAAGAGACCCAGTACTTC
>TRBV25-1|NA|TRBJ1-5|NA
CASSDQRGDQPQHF
TGTGCCAGCAGTGATCAGAGGGGCGATCAGCCCCAGCATTTT
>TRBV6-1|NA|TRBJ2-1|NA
CASNTYNEQFF
TGTGCCAGCAACACTTACAATGAGCAGTTCTTC
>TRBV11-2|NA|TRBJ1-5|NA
CASSQTQQGFAPQHF
TGTGCCAGCAGCCAGACTCAACAGGGTTTCGCGCCCCAGCATTTT
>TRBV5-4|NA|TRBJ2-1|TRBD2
CASSGTGLAGAVAFF
TGTGCCAGCAGCGGGACGGGACTAGCGGGAGCGGTGGCGTTCTTC
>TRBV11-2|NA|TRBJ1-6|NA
CASSLPPGRDSPLHF
TGTGCCAGCAGCTTACCACCGGGCAGGGATTCACCCCTCCACTTT
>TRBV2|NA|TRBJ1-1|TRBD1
CASRGDRAMNTEAFF
TGTGCCAGCAGGGGGGACAGGGCGATGAACACTGAAGCTTTCTTT
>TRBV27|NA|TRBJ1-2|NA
CASSFGLAGGYTF
TGTGCCAGCAGTTTTGGTCTGGCCGGTGGCTACACCTTC
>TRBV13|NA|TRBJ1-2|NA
CASSLVSGTERGYGYTF
TGTGCCAGCAGCTTAGTTAGCGGGACTGAAAGAGGATATGGCTACACCTTC
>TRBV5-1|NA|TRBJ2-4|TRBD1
CASSLEGQGDIQYF
TGCGCCAGCAGCTTGGAAGGACAGGGAGACATTCAGTACTTC
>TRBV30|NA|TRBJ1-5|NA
CAWSGTGRGQVNQPQHF
TGTGCCTGGAGTGGGACGGGACGGGGCCAAGTCAATCAGCCCCAGCATTTT
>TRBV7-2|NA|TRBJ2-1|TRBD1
CASSLGTGDEQFF
TGTGCCAGCAGCTTGGGGACAGGGGATGAGCAGTTCTTC
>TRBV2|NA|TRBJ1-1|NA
CASSVGVGPTEAFF
TGTGCCAGCAGTGTGGGGGTGGGACCCACTGAAGCTTTCTTT
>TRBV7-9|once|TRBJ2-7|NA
CASSDPGEQYF
TGTGCCAGCAGCGACCCGGGGGAGCAGTACTTC
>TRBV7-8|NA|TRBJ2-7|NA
CASSSRETRSYEQYF
TGTGCCAGCAGCTCCAGAGAGACCCGCTCCTACGAGCAGTACTTC
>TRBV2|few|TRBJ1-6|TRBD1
CASSLQGGLGNSPLHF
TGTGCCAGCAGTCTACAGGGGGGCCTCGGGAATTCACCCCTCCACTTT
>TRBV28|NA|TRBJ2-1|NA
CASSSPGVNEQFF
TGTGCCAGCAGTTCCCCCGGAGTGAATGAGCAGTTCTTC
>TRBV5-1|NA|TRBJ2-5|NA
CASTRGGAEETQYF
TGCGCCAGCACGCGTGGCGGGGCGGAGGAGACCCAGTACTTC
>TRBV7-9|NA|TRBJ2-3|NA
CASSTSTRTDTQYF
TGTGCCAGCAGCACTTCGACCCGCACAGATACGCAGTATTTT
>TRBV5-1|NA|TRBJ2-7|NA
CASSLVQGYEQYF
TGCGCCAGCAGCTTGGTGCAGGGATACGAGCAGTACTTC
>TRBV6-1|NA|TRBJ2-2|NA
CASREGNTGELFF
TGTGCCAGCAGGGAGGGAAACACCGGGGAGCTGTTTTTT
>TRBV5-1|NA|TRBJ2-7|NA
CASSDEGKPGVSSYEQYF
TGCGCCAGCAGCGACGAGGGCAAACCCGGGGTTAGCTCCTACGAGCAGTACTTC
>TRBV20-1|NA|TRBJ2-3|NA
CSATTGPERYF
TGCAGTGCTACGACAGGCCCGGAGAGGTATTTT
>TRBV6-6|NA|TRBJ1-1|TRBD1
CASSHTRQGNTEAFF
TGTGCCAGCAGTCACACCAGACAGGGCAACACTGAAGCTTTCTTT
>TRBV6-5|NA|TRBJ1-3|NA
CASSYSQDGGGNTIYF
TGTGCCAGCAGTTACTCACAGGACGGGGGAGGAAACACCATATATTTT
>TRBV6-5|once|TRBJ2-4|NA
CASSEIRSTIQYF
TGTGCCAGCAGTGAGATACGGTCAACTATTCAGTACTTC
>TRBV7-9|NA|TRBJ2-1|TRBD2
CASSFELAGEYAQFF
TGTGCCAGCAGCTTCGAGCTAGCGGGGGAGTACGCCCAGTTCTTC
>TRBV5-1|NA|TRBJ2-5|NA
CASSLRPGSTAQETQYF
TGCGCCAGCAGCTTGAGGCCCGGCTCGACGGCCCAAGAGACCCAGTACTTC
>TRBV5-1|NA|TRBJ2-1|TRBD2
CASKLRGAPEEQFF
TGCGCCAGCAAACTGCGGGGGGCCCCTGAGGAGCAGTTCTTC
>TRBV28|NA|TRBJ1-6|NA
CASFGGGGGNSPLHF
TGTGCCAGCTTCGGCGGGGGCGGAGGAAATTCACCCCTCCACTTT
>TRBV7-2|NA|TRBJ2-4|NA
CASSFAAGTSDGAKNIQYF
TGTGCCAGCAGCTTTGCAGCCGGGACATCGGATGGGGCCAAAAACATTCAGTACTTC
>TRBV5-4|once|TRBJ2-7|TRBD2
CASSPAPGLAGDLSYEQYF
TGTGCCAGCAGCCCCGCCCCGGGACTAGCGGGGGACCTCTCCTACGAGCAGTACTTC
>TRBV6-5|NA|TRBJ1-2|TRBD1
CASSRQGSDGYTF
TGTGCCAGCAGTCGACAGGGCTCCGATGGCTACACCTTC
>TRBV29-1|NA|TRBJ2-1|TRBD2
CSVDPPGTSGRNEQFF
TGCAGCGTTGACCCCCCCGGGACTAGCGGACGCAATGAGCAGTTCTTC
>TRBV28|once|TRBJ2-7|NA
CASSPRQTSYEQYF
TGTGCCAGCAGTCCCAGACAAACCTCCTACGAGCAGTACTTC
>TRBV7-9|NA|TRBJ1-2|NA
CASSLDRDTRNYGYTF
TGTGCCAGCAGCTTAGACCGGGACACTCGTAACTATGGCTACACCTTC
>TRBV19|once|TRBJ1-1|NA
CASKDDRSHTEAFF
TGTGCCAGTAAGGATGACAGGAGTCACACTGAAGCTTTCTTT
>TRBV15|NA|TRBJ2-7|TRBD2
CATSREAGGRNYEQYF
TGTGCCACCAGCAGAGAAGCGGGAGGTAGAAACTACGAGCAGTACTTC
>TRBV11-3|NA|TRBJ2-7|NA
CASSLDAGPSYEQYF
TGTGCCAGCAGCTTAGATGCAGGGCCGTCCTACGAGCAGTACTTC